The clone carrying this TCR beta chain occurred a few times. The V end was cut by 3 bases, the J end by 3 bases, with 6 bases between. The CDR3 has 11 residues. From germline, CDR1 is DFQATT and CDR2 SNEGSKA (reference sequence). This entry is derived from a study of early T cells in non-severe SARS-CoV-2 infection. Study at large: The sequenced material was bulk RNA from unsorted whole blood, and its chains were unpaired.

Individual cDNA molecules carried attached unique molecular identifiers. TCRdb fed the 5' RACE reads into MiXCR, producing one record per CDR3 protein. Of tens of thousands of distinct CDR3 sequences in the sample, 20% to 25% were seen once. The source is an adult who was a healthcare worker with PCR-confirmed SARS-CoV-2 infection or an uninfected control (not recorded which). Sample: whole blood, taken at baseline. The rearrangement uses TRBV20-1 and TRBJ2-7; D is unresolved. The CDR3 loop is CSASAHYEQYF. In nucleotides, the CDR3 is TGCAGTGCTAGCGCCCACTACGAGCAGTACTTC.